These 21 T cell receptor beta chains came from one sample sequenced in a study of T cells in Graves' hyperthyroidism and ophthalmopathy (dated by TCRdb to about 2019). The method behind the library was multiplex PCR. The sample was run on an Illumina HiSeq 2000. The TCR beta CDR3 regions were amplified from RNA transcripts. The first round of RT-PCR for the TCR CDR3 was performed with the HTBI primer set and the Qiagen OneStep RT-PCR kit. The public reads were run again by TCRdb, first through fastp at Q25 and then through MiXCR, and only productive beta chains were kept. Entries are consolidated by CDR3 protein sequence, retaining the most common genes and DNA. The sample has approximately 400,000 distinct CDR3 sequences on record, over 12% of them singletons. The ten largest clonotypes hold 28% of the sample. Sequences were obtained from blood. These TCRs come from a man aged 45 to 65 with Graves' ophthalmopathy.

This clonotype came up many times. Relative to the germline gene, one junction end is altered; a read error may explain this. The genes are TRBV4-1 and TRBJ2-7; 13 bases line up with TRBD2. CDR3 length: 14 amino acids. The germline V gene encodes CDR1 MGHRA and CDR2 YSYEKL. CDR3 DNA sequence: TGTGCCAGCAGCCAGGGACTAGCGGGGTACGAGCAGTACTTC. Translation gives CASSQGLAGYEQYF.

In its sample, this clonotype was seen a few times. This sequence joins TRBV7-8 and TRBJ1-5, with a tentative D call TRBD1 (6 bases). From germline, CDR1 is SGHVS and CDR2 FQNEAQ. The V end lost 5 bases, the J end lost 2 bases, and 13 bases lay between the germline ends. The CDR3 is made up of 15 amino acids. CDR3 loop: CASSVDSSGNQPQHF. The CDR3, as DNA: TGTGCCAGCAGCGTGGACAGTTCGGGCAATCAGCCCCAGCATTTT.

This clonotype was seen repeatedly, ten times or more. The CDR3 is CASSPSGRAPDTQYF. In nucleotides, the CDR3 is TGTGCCAGCAGTCCTAGCGGGAGGGCACCAGATACGCAGTATTTT. The V call is TRBV12-3 or TRBV12-4, the J call TRBJ2-3; 12 bases map to TRBD2. Trimming removed 5 bases from V and 4 bases from J; junction bases left unmatched: 4. This CDR3 has 15 amino acids.

This clonotype was detected only a few times. The genes are TRBV29-1 and TRBJ2-5; D may match TRBD1 or TRBD2 (5 bases each). Germline assignment: CDR1 SQVTM and CDR2 ANQGSEA. The CDR3 has 13 residues. Trimming took off 6 bases at V and 1 base at J, with 12 bases between the two ends. This CDR3 reads CSVAGGAQETQYF. The CDR3 bases are TGCAGCGTAGCTGGGGGAGCCCAAGAGACCCAGTACTTC.

Only a few counts were recorded for this clonotype. The V gene is TRBV10-3, the J gene TRBJ1-5; TRBD1 matches 7 bases. Germline CDR1 reads ENHRY; CDR2 reads SYGVKD. J was trimmed by 5 bases and V by 7 bases; bases with no gene match: 5. The CDR3 consists of 13 residues. In nucleotides, the CDR3 is TGTGCCATCAAAGGACAGGTGGATCAGCCCCAGCATTTT. Its translation: CAIKGQVDQPQHF.

The rearrangement uses TRBV10-2 and TRBJ2-2, with D hard to call. The germline CDR1 and CDR2 sequences are WSHSY and SAAADI. The CDR3 runs to 14 residues. V lost 7 bases, J lost 0 bases, and 9 bases lay in between. The CDR3 DNA reads as TGCGCCAGCAAAGTCCCCGCGAACACCGGGGAGCTGTTTTTT. Translated: CASKVPANTGELFF.

The CDR3 here is CATSDSGGNEKLFF. As DNA, the CDR3 is TGTGCCACCAGTGATTCCGGGGGAAATGAAAAACTGTTTTTT. V is TRBV24-1 and J is TRBJ1-4, with a possible D match to TRBD1 (5 bases). The CDR3 covers 14 residues. The germline gives CDR1 KGHDR, CDR2 SFDVKD. Between the trimmed V and J ends, which lost 2 bases and 5 bases, there was a span of 8 bases.

This clonotype was detected a few times. This chain joins TRBV4-1 and TRBJ1-1, with D maybe TRBD1 (5 bases). Germline V gene data show CDR1 as MGHRA and CDR2 as YSYEKL. The CDR3 sequence is 16 residues long. With 4 bases removed from V and 4 bases from J, the gap between germline ends came to 19 bases. The CDR3 loop reads CASSPRTLDGSTEAFF. DNA of the CDR3: TGCGCCAGCAGCCCCCGGACACTTGACGGTTCCACTGAAGCTTTCTTT.

There are many counts of this clonotype. The J gene is TRBJ1-5, the V gene TRBV30, with D hard to call. Looked up from germline, CDR1 is GTSNPN and CDR2 is SVGIG (reference sequence). The ends were cut back, 4 bases at V and 2 bases at J, with 9 bases in the middle. The CDR3 is 13 amino acids. CDR3 sequence: CAWTPQGNQPQHF. For the CDR3, the DNA is TGTGCCTGGACCCCCCAGGGCAATCAGCCCCAGCATTTT.

The chain recombines TRBV9 with TRBJ1-1, with D uncertain. The CDR3 is 15 amino acids. Between the trimmed V and J ends, which lost 3 bases and 5 bases, there was a span of 17 bases. CDR1 is SGDLS and CDR2 is YYNGEE in the germline V gene. The CDR3, as DNA: TGTGCCAGCAGCGCCATCGGACGGAAGGGAACTGAAGCTTTCTTT. Translating it yields CASSAIGRKGTEAFF. The variable domain in full, with the rest retrieved from reference TRBV9 and TRBJ1-1, is DSGVTQTPKHLITATGQRVTLRCSPRSGDLSVYWYQQSLDQGLQFLIQYYNGEERAKGNILERFSAQQFPDLHSELNLSSLELGDSALYFCASSAIGRKGTEAFFGQGTRLTVV.

This clonotype has a count of ten or more. J is TRBJ2-5 and V is TRBV6-2 or TRBV6-3, with 10 bases fitting TRBD2. The CDR3 has 15 amino acids. Per germline, CDR1 MNHEY and CDR2 SVGEGT. Trimming removed 6 bases from V and 5 bases from J; junction bases left unmatched: 9. The CDR3 here is CASRDGLAEWETQYF. The CDR3 nucleotides are TGTGCCAGCAGAGACGGACTAGCGGAGTGGGAGACCCAGTACTTC.

This clonotype was seen many times. The V and J genes are TRBV20-1 and TRBJ2-1; D may be TRBD1 or TRBD2 (5 bases each). Germline assignment: CDR1 DFQATT and CDR2 SNEGSKA (reference sequence). V was trimmed by 3 bases and J by 3 bases, leaving 15 bases between them. The CDR3 has 15 residues. The CDR3 DNA reads as TGCAGTGCTAGTCAAGTCGGGGCCTTCTACAATGAGCAGTTCTTC. As protein: CSASQVGAFYNEQFF.

This clonotype was picked up many times. This sequence joins TRBV5-1 and TRBJ1-3, with no clear D. V lost 6 bases and J lost 0, with 4 bases in between. The CDR3 covers 12 residues. The germline gives CDR1 SGHRS, CDR2 YFSETQ. The CDR3, as DNA: TGCGCCAGCACGGGCTCTGGAAACACCATATATTTT. It translates to CASTGSGNTIYF.

This clonotype was picked up many times. The chain combines TRBV24-1 with TRBJ2-3, with D possibly called TRBD1 or TRBD2 (7 bases each). This CDR3 comprises 18 residues. V lost 3 bases, J lost 5 bases, and 23 bases lay in between. Germline CDR1 KGHDR, CDR2 SFDVKD. The CDR3 spells CATSDDTPSQGEGDTQYF. CDR3 in DNA: TGTGCCACCAGTGATGATACCCCGTCGCAGGGGGAGGGAGATACGCAGTATTTT.

This clonotype was observed at least ten times. The rearrangement uses TRBV3-1 and TRBJ1-1; no definite D call. The V end lost 3 bases, the J end lost 5 bases, and 7 bases lay between the germline ends. The CDR3 is 12 residues long. Per the germline V gene, CDR1 is LGHDT and CDR2 is YNNKEL (reference sequence). The CDR3 DNA reads TGTGCCAGCAGCCATTCATTTACTGAAGCTTTCTTT. Its translation is CASSHSFTEAFF.

The genes are TRBV30 and TRBJ1-2; TRBD1 matches 11 bases. The V and J ends lost 4 bases and 5 bases, in that order; junction bases with no gene match: 3. CDR1 and CDR2 (germline): GTSNPN, SVGIG (reference sequence). The CDR3 totals 13 residues. Written as DNA, the CDR3 is TGTGCCTGGAAGGGGACAGGGGGGTATGGCTACACCTTC. This gives the protein CAWKGTGGYGYTF.

The chain recombines TRBV7-9 with TRBJ2-2; possibly TRBD1 for D (6 bases). This CDR3 is 14 amino acids long. CDR1 is SEHNR, CDR2 FQNEAQ, per germline (reference sequence). The V end was cut by 4 bases, the J end by 3 bases, with 9 bases between. CDR3 sequence: CASSSDSYTGELFF. The CDR3 DNA reads TGTGCCAGCAGCTCGGACAGCTACACCGGGGAGCTGTTTTTT.

Concerning this clonotype itself: A read error may produce the germline difference seen at one junction end. This chain links TRBV5-1 with TRBJ1-2; a possible D gene is TRBD1 (5 bases). This CDR3 region has 15 residues. CDR1 SGHRS and CDR2 YFSETQ come from the germline V gene. CDR3 region: CASSLGLAGIYGYTF. The CDR3 bases are TGTGCCAGCAGCTTGGGCCTTGCAGGGATCTATGGCTACACCTTC.

This clonotype was counted many times. This chain uses TRBV7-2 with TRBJ2-7; a possible D gene is TRBD2 (6 bases). Germline V lookup: CDR1 SGHTA, CDR2 FQGNSA. V was pared by 5 bases and J by 3 bases, with 17 bases between. The CDR3 sequence is 15 residues long. The CDR3, as DNA: TGTGCCAGCAGCCAAACGGGAGCATCTCGCTACGAGCAGTACTTC. Amino acid sequence: CASSQTGASRYEQYF. Using reference TRBV7-2 and TRBJ2-7 for the parts outside the CDR3, the full variable domain is GAGVSQSPSNKVTEKGKDVELRCDPISGHTALYWYRQSLGQGLEFLIYFQGNSAPDKSGLPSDRFSAERTGGSVSTLTIQRTQQEDSAVYLCASSQTGASRYEQYFGPGTRLTVT.

This clonotype showed up many times. This chain connects TRBV6-6 to TRBJ2-1; D is perhaps TRBD1 (6 bases). Deletions cut 2 bases from V and 7 bases from J, with 15 bases between. The CDR3 is 15 amino acids. Germline CDR1 MNHNY, CDR2 SVGAGI (reference sequence). The CDR3 sequence: CASSYLAERGNEQFF. The CDR3 nucleotides are TGTGCCAGCAGTTACCTCGCGGAGAGGGGGAATGAGCAGTTCTTC.

J is TRBJ2-5 and V is TRBV9; 10 bases match TRBD1. This CDR3 has 15 amino acids. Germline V gives CDR1 SGDLS, CDR2 YYNGEE. Unmatched junction bases numbered 8, after V lost 4 bases and J lost 5 bases. The CDR3 loop reads CASSTPGTGAETQYF. The CDR3 bases are TGTGCCAGCAGCACGCCCGGGACAGGGGCCGAGACCCAGTACTTC.